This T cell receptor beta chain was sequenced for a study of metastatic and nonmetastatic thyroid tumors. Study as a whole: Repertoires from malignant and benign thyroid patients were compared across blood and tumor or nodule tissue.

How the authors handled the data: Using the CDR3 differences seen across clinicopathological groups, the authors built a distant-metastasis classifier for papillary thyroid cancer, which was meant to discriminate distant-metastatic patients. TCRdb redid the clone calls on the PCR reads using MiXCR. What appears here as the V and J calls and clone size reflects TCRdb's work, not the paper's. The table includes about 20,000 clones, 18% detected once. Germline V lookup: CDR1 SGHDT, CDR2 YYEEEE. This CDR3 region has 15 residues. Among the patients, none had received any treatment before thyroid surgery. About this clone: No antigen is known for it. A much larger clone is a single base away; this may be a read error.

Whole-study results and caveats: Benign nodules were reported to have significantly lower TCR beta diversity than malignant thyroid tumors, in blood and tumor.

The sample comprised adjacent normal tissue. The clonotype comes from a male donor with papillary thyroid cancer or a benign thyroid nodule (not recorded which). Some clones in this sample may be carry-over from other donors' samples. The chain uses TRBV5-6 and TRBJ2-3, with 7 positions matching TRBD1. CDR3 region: CASSFRDSLLDTQYF. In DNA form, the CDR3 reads TGTGCCAGCAGCTTCCGGGACAGTCTCCTAGATACGCAGTACTTT.